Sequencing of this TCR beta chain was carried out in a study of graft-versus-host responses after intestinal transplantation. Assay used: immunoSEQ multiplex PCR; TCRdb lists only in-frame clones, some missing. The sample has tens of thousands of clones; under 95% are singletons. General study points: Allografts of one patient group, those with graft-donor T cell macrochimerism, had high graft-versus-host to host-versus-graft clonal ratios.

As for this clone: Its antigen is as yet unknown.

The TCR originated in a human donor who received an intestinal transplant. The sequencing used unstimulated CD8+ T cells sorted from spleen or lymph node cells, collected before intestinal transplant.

For the CDR3, the DNA is TGTGCCAGCAGTCGGTCAATAATAGGGGTCCCTCATAATTCACCCCTCCACTTT. Residues: CASSRSIIGVPHNSPLHF. The V and J genes are TRBV5-6 and TRBJ1-6, with D perhaps TRBD1 (5 bases). The CDR3 has 18 amino acids. Germline V gives CDR1 SGHDT, CDR2 YYEEEE. The ends were cut back, 5 bases at V and 5 bases at J, with 23 bases in the middle.